These T cell receptor beta chains were read from a single sample in a study of T cells in Graves' hyperthyroidism and ophthalmopathy. TCRdb called the multiplex PCR reads again in MiXCR, with one record for every CDR3 protein. The sample shows 90,000 to 120,000 distinct CDR3 sequences, approximately 15% of them seen only once. Sequencing was performed on blood. Source of these receptors: a woman aged 45-59 years with Graves' hyperthyroidism. Each CDR3 is given with its conserved first and last residue. A D gene is named only where the DNA matches it firmly. For some rows the clone size is stated as once, few or many, or as a class when expanded; others skip it.

V: TRBV28; D: TRBD1; size: .; J: TRBJ2-2; CDR3: CASRAQGAGTGELFF; DNA: TGTGCCAGCAGAGCTCAGGGGGCAGGCACCGGGGAGCTGTTTTTT
V: TRBV28; D: .; size: many; J: TRBJ2-7; CDR3: CASSSQLSTYEQYF; DNA: TGTGCCAGCAGTTCCCAACTTTCCACCTACGAGCAGTACTTC
V: TRBV7-9; D: TRBD1; size: few; J: TRBJ1-4; CDR3: CASSQGQGAEKLFF; DNA: TGTGCCAGCAGCCAGGGACAGGGGGCTGAAAAACTGTTTTTT
V: TRBV25-1; D: .; size: many; J: TRBJ1-5; CDR3: CASSSDNYSNQPQHF; DNA: TGTGCCAGCAGCTCCGACAACTATAGCAATCAGCCCCAGCATTTT
V: TRBV30; D: TRBD2; size: many; J: TRBJ2-1; CDR3: CAWSEGLWGLADNEQFF; DNA: TGTGCCTGGAGTGAGGGTCTTTGGGGACTAGCGGACAATGAGCAGTTCTTC
V: TRBV18; D: TRBD1; size: many; J: TRBJ2-1; CDR3: CASSPFGTEVYNEQFF; DNA: TGTGCCAGCTCACCCTTTGGGACAGAAGTTTACAATGAGCAGTTCTTC
V: TRBV11-3; D: .; size: many; J: TRBJ2-3; CDR3: CASSQLNTDTQYF; DNA: TGTGCCAGCAGCCAACTAAACACAGATACGCAGTATTTT
V: TRBV4-1; D: .; size: many; J: TRBJ2-5; CDR3: CASSQDRGIPSGQETQYF; DNA: TGCGCCAGCAGCCAAGATCGAGGTATTCCGTCGGGCCAAGAGACCCAGTACTTC
V: TRBV11-3; D: .; size: many; J: TRBJ2-7; CDR3: CASSLTETYEQYF; DNA: TGTGCCAGCAGCTTAACGGAAACCTACGAGCAGTACTTC
V: TRBV29-1; D: TRBD1; size: many; J: TRBJ2-3; CDR3: CSVKKGTGAQDTQYF; DNA: TGCAGCGTCAAAAAGGGGACAGGGGCTCAAGATACGCAGTATTTT
V: TRBV19; D: .; size: many; J: TRBJ2-1; CDR3: CASTTPRGPIYNEQFF; DNA: TGTGCCAGTACTACCCCCAGGGGCCCCATCTACAATGAGCAGTTCTTC
V: TRBV5-1; D: TRBD2; size: .; J: TRBJ2-7; CDR3: CASSGTSGSYEQYF; DNA: TGCGCCAGCAGCGGGACTAGCGGGAGCTACGAGCAGTACTTC
V: TRBV28; D: TRBD1; size: many; J: TRBJ2-3; CDR3: CASSGTGGVNTQYF; DNA: TGTGCCAGCAGTGGGACAGGGGGCGTGAATACGCAGTATTTT
V: TRBV2; D: .; size: many; J: TRBJ2-6; CDR3: CASSGDSGANVLTF; DNA: TGTGCCAGCAGTGGAGATTCCGGGGCCAACGTCCTGACTTTC
V: TRBV11-2; D: TRBD2; size: many; J: TRBJ2-2; CDR3: CASSPGLAGRVTGELFF; DNA: TGTGCCAGCAGTCCGGGACTAGCGGGACGAGTCACCGGGGAGCTGTTTTTT
V: TRBV5-1; D: .; size: many; J: TRBJ1-2; CDR3: CASRFDTYGYTF; DNA: TGCGCCAGCCGCTTTGATACCTATGGCTACACCTTC
V: TRBV28; D: .; size: many; J: TRBJ1-5; CDR3: CASSRPAGAGNQPQHF; DNA: TGTGCCAGCAGTCGACCGGCGGGGGCTGGCAATCAGCCCCAGCATTTT
V: TRBV7-2; D: .; size: many; J: TRBJ2-7; CDR3: CASSRTVTYEQYF; DNA: TGTGCCAGCAGCAGGACAGTCACCTACGAGCAGTACTTC
V: TRBV10-3; D: .; size: many; J: TRBJ1-1; CDR3: CATQQGPNTEAFF; DNA: TGTGCCACCCAACAGGGACCAAACACTGAAGCTTTCTTT
V: TRBV11-2; D: .; size: .; J: TRBJ2-1; CDR3: CASSLRRANEQFF; DNA: TGTGCCAGCAGCTTACGGCGGGCAAATGAGCAGTTCTTC
V: TRBV7-2; D: .; size: many; J: TRBJ2-1; CDR3: CASSLWAGSYNEQFF; DNA: TGTGCCAGCAGCTTATGGGCGGGCTCCTACAATGAGCAGTTCTTC
V: TRBV20-1; D: TRBD1; size: many; J: TRBJ1-1; CDR3: CSADLTGATEAFF; DNA: TGCAGTGCTGACCTGACAGGGGCCACTGAAGCTTTCTTT
V: TRBV20-1; D: .; size: many; J: TRBJ2-5; CDR3: CSASEARLQETQYF; DNA: TGCAGTGCCTCTGAGGCCAGGCTACAGGAGACCCAGTACTTC
V: TRBV11-1; D: .; size: .; J: TRBJ1-1; CDR3: CASSLAGSNTEAFF; DNA: TGTGCCAGCAGCTTAGCGGGCAGTAACACTGAAGCTTTCTTT
V: TRBV29-1; D: .; size: .; J: TRBJ2-5; CDR3: CSAEPGLLKETQYF; DNA: TGCAGCGCTGAGCCGGGACTCCTAAAAGAGACCCAGTACTTC
V: TRBV28; D: TRBD1; size: .; J: TRBJ1-2; CDR3: CASSFFGTGGGYGYTF; DNA: TGTGCCAGCAGTTTTTTCGGGACAGGGGGAGGGTATGGCTACACCTTC
V: TRBV7-3; D: .; size: many; J: TRBJ2-3; CDR3: CASSLGGPTDTQYF; DNA: TGTGCCAGCAGCTTAGGTGGCCCCACAGATACGCAGTATTTT
V: TRBV6-1; D: TRBD1; size: many; J: TRBJ1-1; CDR3: CASSGTTTDRGTEAFF; DNA: TGTGCCAGCAGTGGGACTACCACCGACAGGGGGACTGAAGCTTTCTTT
V: TRBV6-1; D: TRBD1; size: .; J: TRBJ1-2; CDR3: CASKTGAGGYTF; DNA: TGTGCCAGCAAGACAGGGGCGGGTGGCTACACCTTC
V: TRBV11-1; D: TRBD2; size: many; J: TRBJ2-1; CDR3: CASSLGSGRFGEQFF; DNA: TGTGCCAGCAGCTTAGGAAGCGGGAGATTCGGTGAGCAGTTCTTC
V: TRBV10-3; D: .; size: many; J: TRBJ2-1; CDR3: CAISAGTTNEQFF; DNA: TGTGCCATCAGTGCAGGGACCACCAATGAGCAGTTCTTC
V: TRBV3-1; D: .; size: many; J: TRBJ1-2; CDR3: CASSQVGYGYTF; DNA: TGTGCCAGCAGCCAAGTGGGTTATGGCTACACCTTC
V: TRBV7-9; D: .; size: many; J: TRBJ2-1; CDR3: CASSLARGLDNEQFF; DNA: TGTGCCAGCAGCTTGGCCAGGGGACTGGACAATGAGCAGTTCTTC
V: TRBV29-1; D: .; size: .; J: TRBJ1-1; CDR3: CSVEDLAGNTEAFF; DNA: TGCAGCGTTGAAGATTTGGCCGGGAACACTGAAGCTTTCTTT
V: TRBV5-5; D: .; size: many; J: TRBJ1-1; CDR3: CASSLAVRNTEAFF; DNA: TGTGCCAGCAGCTTGGCCGTACGGAACACTGAAGCTTTCTTT
V: TRBV3-1; D: TRBD1; size: many; J: TRBJ2-7; CDR3: CASSRAKISGGFYEQYF; DNA: TGTGCCAGCAGCCGCGCGAAGATATCAGGGGGCTTCTACGAGCAGTACTTC
V: TRBV30; D: TRBD1; size: once; J: TRBJ2-7; CDR3: CAWSVPQQGRDEQYF; DNA: TGTGCCTGGAGTGTACCTCAACAGGGGCGGGACGAGCAGTACTTC
V: TRBV20-1; D: TRBD1; size: .; J: TRBJ1-2; CDR3: CSAHPGGNNYGYTF; DNA: TGCAGTGCTCACCCAGGGGGTAATAACTATGGCTACACCTTC
V: TRBV7-7; D: TRBD1; size: many; J: TRBJ2-7; CDR3: CASSRDSSYEQYF; DNA: TGTGCTAGCAGCCGGGACAGCTCCTACGAGCAGTACTTC
V: TRBV5-1; D: .; size: many; J: TRBJ2-5; CDR3: CASSLNSRVRETQYF; DNA: TGCGCCAGCAGCTTGAATAGCCGTGTGCGGGAGACCCAGTACTTC
V: TRBV6-1; D: TRBD1; size: many; J: TRBJ2-5; CDR3: CASRRDRGWETQYF; DNA: TGTGCCAGCAGAAGGGACAGGGGCTGGGAGACCCAGTACTTC
V: TRBV7-9; D: .; size: many; J: TRBJ1-5; CDR3: CASSFGQINQPQHF; DNA: TGTGCCAGCAGCTTCGGACAGATCAATCAGCCCCAGCATTTT